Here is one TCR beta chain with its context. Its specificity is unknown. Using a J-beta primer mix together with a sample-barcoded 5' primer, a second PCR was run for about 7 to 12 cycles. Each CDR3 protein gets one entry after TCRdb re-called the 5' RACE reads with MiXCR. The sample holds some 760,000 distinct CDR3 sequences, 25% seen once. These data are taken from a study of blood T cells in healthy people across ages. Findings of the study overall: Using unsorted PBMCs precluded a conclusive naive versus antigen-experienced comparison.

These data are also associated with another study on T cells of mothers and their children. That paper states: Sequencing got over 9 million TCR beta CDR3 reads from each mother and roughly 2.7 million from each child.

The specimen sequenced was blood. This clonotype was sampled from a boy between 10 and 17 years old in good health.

The CDR3 sequence: CASSPIRDSSQETQYF. As DNA, the CDR3 is TGTGCCAGCAGCCCCATAAGGGACAGCTCTCAAGAGACCCAGTACTTC. The V call is TRBV25-1, the J call TRBJ2-5; 7 bases line up with TRBD1. Germline loops: CDR1 MGHDK, CDR2 SYGVNS. The V and J ends lost 6 bases and 2 bases, in that order; junction bases with no gene match: 12. The CDR3 has 16 residues.